This T cell receptor (beta chain) was recorded in a study of blood T cell repertoires in COVID-19. Across the study: Specimens from acute and convalescent COVID-19 originated in the United States, Italy and Spain.

Sequencing used immunoSEQ multiplex PCR; TCRdb keeps in-frame clones, though not all of them. The profile shows under 20,000 clones, roughly 88% of them singletons. Germline V gives CDR1 SNHLY, CDR2 FYNNEI. Trimming at V came to 6 bases and at J to 8 bases, leaving 7 bases not matched to a gene. The CDR3 runs 13 residues. The chain links TRBV2 to TRBJ1-2, with 9 bases fitting TRBD1. The TCR originated in a human donor in a cohort sampled during active COVID-19. Sequenced material: peripheral blood. As DNA, the CDR3 is TGTGCCAGCAGGGACGGGACAGGGAGAGGCTACACCTTC. Its protein product is CASRDGTGRGYTF. Filled out from reference TRBV2 and TRBJ1-2, the complete variable domain reads EPEVTQTPSHQVTQMGQEVILRCVPISNHLYFYWYRQILGQKVEFLVSFYNNEISEKSEIFDDQFSVERPDGSNFTLKIRSTKLEDSAMYFCASRDGTGRGYTFGSGTRLTVV.